The 25 T cell receptor beta chains below were found in one sample sequenced in a study of Graves' ophthalmopathy and Graves' hyperthyroidism. The study amplified TCR beta CDR3 regions using RNA transcripts. A first-round RT-PCR used HTBI primers, followed by a second-round multiplex PCR. TCRdb used MiXCR to reprocess the multiplex PCR reads, holding one entry per CDR3 protein. Here the sample spans about 740,000 distinct CDR3 sequences, 40% being singletons. Sequencing used peripheral blood. These receptors came from an adult man with Graves' ophthalmopathy.

This sequence joins TRBV7-9 and TRBJ1-3; 11 bases agree with TRBD1. Germline-derived CDR1 and CDR2 are SEHNR and FQNEAQ (reference sequence). V lost 4 bases and J lost 2; bases outside the gene matches: 4. CDR3 length equals 16 residues. Here the CDR3 reads CASSWTGGATGNTIYF. The DNA for the CDR3 is TGTGCCAGCAGCTGGACAGGGGGCGCGACTGGAAACACCATATATTTT.

This clonotype was found many times. The chain recombines TRBV2 with TRBJ2-5; 9 bases match TRBD1. Looked up from germline, CDR1 is SNHLY and CDR2 is FYNNEI. The CDR3 spans 13 residues. J was trimmed by 5 bases and V by 9 bases; bases with no gene match: 7. CDR3 bases: TGTGCCAGTAACGACAGGGGGGGGGAGACCCAGTACTTC. It codes for CASNDRGGETQYF.

In its sample, this clonotype was seen a few times. This rearrangement joins TRBV20-1 to TRBJ2-7, with 7 bases lining up with TRBD1. V lost 5 bases and J lost 0; bases outside the gene matches: 7. Per the germline V gene, CDR1 is DFQATT and CDR2 is SNEGSKA (reference sequence). This CDR3 has 14 amino acids. CDR3 in DNA: TGCAGTGCTCTCGGGACAGCAGCCTCCTACGAGCAGTACTTC. This translates into CSALGTAASYEQYF.

This sequence joins TRBV15 and TRBJ1-3, with TRBD1 identical over 7 bases. The CDR3 runs to 15 residues. Per the germline V gene, CDR1 is LNHNV and CDR2 is YYDKDF (reference sequence). The V segment lost 3 bases and the J segment 0 bases; nucleotides outside the gene matches: 2. The CDR3 here is CATSSGTASGNTIYF. In DNA form, the CDR3 reads TGTGCCACCAGCAGTGGGACAGCCTCTGGAAACACCATATATTTT.

About this clonotype: This may be a read error: a much more frequent sequence differs by one nucleotide. The V call is TRBV2, the J call TRBJ1-5; 9 bases agree with TRBD1. Germline values: CDR1 SNHLY, CDR2 FYNNEI. J lost 6 bases, V lost 5 bases, and 2 bases had no gene match. The CDR3 covers 13 residues. CDR3 sequence (DNA): TGTGCCAGCAGTACAGGGGGCAGTCAGCCCCAGCATTTT. It specifies CASSTGGSQPQHF.

This rearrangement joins TRBV20-1 to TRBJ2-7, with D possibly TRBD1 on 5 matching bases. The CDR3 is 14 residues long. Trimming pared 6 bases from V and 0 bases from J, leaving 15 bases between. Germline V gene data show CDR1 as DFQATT and CDR2 as SNEGSKA (reference sequence). CDR3 amino acids: CSARSGQFSYEQYF. CDR3 nucleotides: TGCAGTGCCAGATCCGGACAATTCTCCTACGAGCAGTACTTC.

As to this clonotype: A much larger clone is a single base away; this may be a read error. The CDR3 reads CAIATSDKVGNTIYF. CDR3 bases: TGTGCCATCGCAACCTCGGACAAGGTTGGAAACACCATATATTTT. The V call is TRBV10-3, the J call TRBJ1-3; weak D call: TRBD1 (5 bases). With 8 bases removed from V and 3 bases from J, the gap between germline ends came to 17 bases. The CDR3 is 15 amino acids. Per the germline V gene, CDR1 is ENHRY and CDR2 is SYGVKD.

This clonotype has ten or more counts. The rearrangement uses TRBV5-6 and TRBJ1-6; TRBD1 is a possible D gene (5 bases). In germline, CDR1 is SGHDT, CDR2 YYEEEE. The germline V and J ends were trimmed by 3 bases and 7 bases, with 17 bases remaining between them. This CDR3 is built from 16 residues. The DNA for the CDR3 is TGTGCCAGCAGCTCGGCTGACAGCGACCTCAATTCACCCCTCCACTTT. The encoded protein is CASSSADSDLNSPLHF.

This clonotype was observed at least ten times. The chain employs TRBV6-5 and TRBJ1-1, with D hard to call. V lost 2 bases, J lost 2 bases, and 9 bases lay in between. CDR1 is MNHEY, CDR2 SVGAGI, per germline. There are 14 residues in the CDR3. DNA for the CDR3: TGTGCCAGCAGTTACGATCGCAGAAACACTGAAGCTTTCTTT. It yields the protein CASSYDRRNTEAFF.

Comment on this clonotype: One end of the junction is discordant with germline, which a read error may explain. The CDR3 sequence: CASSSTRENGAF. Here the CDR3 DNA reads TGTGCCAGCAGCTCAACAAGGGAGAACGGAGCTTTC. The chain is built from TRBV7-3 and TRBJ2-6, with TRBD2 as a possible D gene (5 bases). Germline lookup yields CDR1 SGHTA and CDR2 FQGTGA. This CDR3 comprises 12 residues. The whole variable domain, remainder taken from reference TRBV7-3 and TRBJ2-6, is GAGVSQTPSNKVTEKGKYVELRCDPISGHTALYWYRQSLGQGPEFLIYFQGTGAADDSGLPNDRFFAVRPEGSVSTLKIQRTERGDSAVYLCASSSTRENGAFGAGSRLTVL.

To note about this clonotype: One base away lies a much larger clone, so this may be a sequencing read error. The chain combines TRBV7-2 with TRBJ1-6; D call uncertain. Germline-derived CDR1 and CDR2 are SGHTA and FQGNSA. The CDR3 spans 14 residues. The CDR3 loop is CASSLTTENSPFHF. The CDR3 DNA sequence: TGTGCCAGCAGCTTAACCACAGAGAATTCACCCTTCCACTTT.

The rearrangement uses TRBV19 and TRBJ2-5; tentative D call: TRBD1 (5 bases). The germline gives CDR1 LNHDA, CDR2 SQIVND (reference sequence). This CDR3 is 13 amino acids long. With 4 bases removed from V and 5 bases from J, the gap between germline ends came to 11 bases. CDR3 in DNA: TGTGCCAGTAGTACTTGGGGCCCTGAGACCCAGTACTTC. It codes for CASSTWGPETQYF.

This chain uses TRBV25-1 with TRBJ2-7; 10 nucleotides align to TRBD1. The CDR3 loop spans 15 amino acids. Trimming cost V 6 bases and J 2 bases; bases outside gene matches: 7. The V gene's germline CDR1 is MGHDK and CDR2 SYGVNS. Here the CDR3 DNA reads TGTGCCAGCAGCCAAGAGGGACAGGGGACCTACGAGCAGTACTTC. Its protein product is CASSQEGQGTYEQYF.

This clonotype was counted a few times. CDR3 protein: CASSLQFNQPQHF. The CDR3 DNA follows: TGTGCCAGTAGTCTTCAGTTCAATCAGCCCCAGCATTTT. The V call is TRBV19, the J call TRBJ1-5, with unresolved D. Germline-derived CDR1 and CDR2 are LNHDA and SQIVND (reference sequence). Trimming cost V 5 bases and J 3 bases, with 8 bases left between them. The CDR3 has 13 residues.

This clonotype was seen repeatedly, ten times or more. The CDR3 spells CASRKGQGNGDQPQHF. The DNA for the CDR3 is TGTGCCAGCAGAAAAGGACAGGGAAATGGTGATCAGCCCCAGCATTTT. This sequence joins TRBV2 and TRBJ1-5; 8 nucleotides agree with TRBD1. Germline V gene sequence: CDR1 SNHLY, CDR2 FYNNEI. The CDR3 has 16 amino acids. Losses at the gene ends were 6 bases for V and 5 bases for J; bases not matched to a gene: 12.

The table lists this clonotype with many counts. The V gene is TRBV10-2, the J gene TRBJ1-5; D unresolved. Per the germline V gene, CDR1 is WSHSY and CDR2 is SAAADI. Trimming left V 3 bases short and J 9 bases short, with 12 bases between. CDR3 length: 13 amino acids. The CDR3 spells CASSDSSPGPQHF. CDR3 nucleotide sequence: TGCGCCAGCAGTGATAGCTCTCCGGGGCCCCAGCATTTT.

The sample holds a few counts of this clonotype. The chain joins TRBV7-9 to TRBJ2-7; D remains unclear. The CDR3 is made up of 14 amino acids. V lost 4 bases to trimming and J lost 0 bases, with 10 bases between them. CDR1 SEHNR and CDR2 FQNEAQ come from the germline V gene (reference sequence). The CDR3 sequence: CASSSPRASYEQYF. The DNA of the CDR3 is TGTGCCAGCAGCTCCCCTAGGGCCTCCTACGAGCAGTACTTC.

The chain recombines TRBV20-1 with TRBJ1-5; D not resolved. Trimming took 0 bases from V and 3 from J, leaving 15 bases between them. The germline V gene has CDR1 DFQATT and CDR2 SNEGSKA (reference sequence). This CDR3 spans 16 amino acids. In nucleotides, the CDR3 is TGCAGTGCTAGAGATCGATTAGCAGGAATCAATCAGCCCCAGCATTTT. It is translated as CSARDRLAGINQPQHF.

The genes are TRBV20-1 and TRBJ1-4, with D unresolved. This CDR3 has 13 amino acids. Germline lookup yields CDR1 DFQATT and CDR2 SNEGSKA (reference sequence). Trimming pared 6 bases from V and 5 bases from J, leaving 13 bases between. The DNA for the CDR3 is TGCAGTGCGATTACAGCCCTAAATGAAAAACTGTTTTTT. Protein product: CSAITALNEKLFF.

The genes are TRBV10-3 and TRBJ1-2; TRBD1 matches 8 bases. V dropped 2 bases and J dropped 2; count of bases not matched to a gene: 1. This CDR3 region has 14 residues. Germline V gives CDR1 ENHRY, CDR2 SYGVKD. The CDR3 DNA reads TGTGCCATCAGTGAGAACAGGGGGAACTATGGCTACACCTTC. Encoded protein: CAISENRGNYGYTF.

This clonotype was recorded many times. This sequence joins TRBV12-3 or TRBV12-4 and TRBJ1-1; D unclear. The germline V and J ends were trimmed by 3 bases and 6 bases, with 14 bases remaining between them. This CDR3 spans 14 amino acids. The CDR3 region is CASSFDPGIPEAFF. CDR3 sequence (DNA): TGTGCCAGCAGTTTTGACCCTGGGATTCCTGAAGCTTTCTTT.

V usage is TRBV10-3 and J usage is TRBJ1-4; D is possibly TRBD1 (5 bases). Looked up from germline, CDR1 is ENHRY and CDR2 is SYGVKD. V was clipped by 0 bases and J by 8 bases, with 10 bases between them. The CDR3 runs 14 residues. CDR3 sequence: CAISESGRDEKLFF. The CDR3 DNA follows: TGTGCCATCAGTGAGTCTGGCAGGGACGAAAAACTGTTTTTT.

The J gene is TRBJ2-3, the V gene TRBV24-1; 7 bases align to TRBD1. The CDR3 is made up of 14 amino acids. V was clipped by 4 bases and J by 1 base; unmatched bases: 1. Germline CDR1 and CDR2: KGHDR and SFDVKD. CDR3 protein: CATSDGTGTDTQYF. In nucleotides, the CDR3 is TGTGCCACCAGTGACGGGACAGGCACAGATACGCAGTATTTT.

For this clonotype: Since a much larger clone is just one base distant, this may be a read error. The V call is TRBV10-1, the J call TRBJ2-2; unclear D gene. The CDR3 is 13 amino acids. From germline, CDR1 is WNHNN and CDR2 SYGVQD (reference sequence). V was shortened by 7 bases and J by 3 bases, with 9 bases between the two germline ends. The CDR3 nucleotides are TGCGCCAGCATAAAGACGTACACCGGGGAGCTGTTTTTT. It is translated as CASIKTYTGELFF.

This clonotype was detected many times. The rearrangement joins TRBV7-2 to TRBJ1-3; tentative D call: TRBD1 (5 bases). The CDR3 sequence is 16 residues long. Germline V gene sequence: CDR1 SGHTA, CDR2 FQGNSA. Trimming shortened V by 3 bases and J by 2 bases, and 14 bases separated the two germline ends. The CDR3 sequence is CASSFTRSGPGNTIYF. CDR3 DNA: TGTGCCAGCAGCTTTACGCGTTCGGGACCTGGAAACACCATATATTTT.